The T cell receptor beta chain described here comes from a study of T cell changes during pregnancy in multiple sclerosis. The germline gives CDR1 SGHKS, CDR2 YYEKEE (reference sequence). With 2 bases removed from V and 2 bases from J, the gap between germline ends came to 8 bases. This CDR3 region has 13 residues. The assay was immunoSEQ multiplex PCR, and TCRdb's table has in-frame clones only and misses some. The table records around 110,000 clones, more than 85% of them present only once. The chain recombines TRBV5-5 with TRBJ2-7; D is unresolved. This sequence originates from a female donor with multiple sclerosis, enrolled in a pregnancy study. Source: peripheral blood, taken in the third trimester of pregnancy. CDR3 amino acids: CASSLTPAYEQYF. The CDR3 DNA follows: TGTGCCAGCAGCTTAACACCAGCCTACGAGCAGTACTTC. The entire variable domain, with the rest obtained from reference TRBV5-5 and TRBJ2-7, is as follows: DAGVTQSPTHLIKTRGQQVTLRCSPISGHKSVSWYQQVLGQGPQFIFQYYEKEERGRGNFPDRFSARQFPNYSSELNVNALLLGDSALYLCASSLTPAYEQYFGPGTRLTVT.